This T cell receptor beta chain is from a study of T cell changes during pregnancy in multiple sclerosis. Sequencing was performed with immunoSEQ multiplex PCR; in TCRdb, only in-frame clones are kept and a portion is missing. The data hold about 15,000 clones, with around 83% observed a single time. Trimming cost V 7 bases and J 0 bases; bases outside gene matches: 3. Germline V gene data show CDR1 as GTSNPN and CDR2 as SVGIG (reference sequence). This CDR3 spans 12 amino acids. The chain uses TRBV30 and TRBJ2-7; 7 bases agree with TRBD1. The source of this sequence is a female donor in good health, enrolled as a control in a pregnancy study. Sequencing was performed on CD8+ T cells from peripheral blood mononuclear cells, taken after pregnancy. CDR3 in DNA: TGTGCCTCCCGACAGGGCTCCTACGAGCAGTACTTC. Translated: CASRQGSYEQYF.